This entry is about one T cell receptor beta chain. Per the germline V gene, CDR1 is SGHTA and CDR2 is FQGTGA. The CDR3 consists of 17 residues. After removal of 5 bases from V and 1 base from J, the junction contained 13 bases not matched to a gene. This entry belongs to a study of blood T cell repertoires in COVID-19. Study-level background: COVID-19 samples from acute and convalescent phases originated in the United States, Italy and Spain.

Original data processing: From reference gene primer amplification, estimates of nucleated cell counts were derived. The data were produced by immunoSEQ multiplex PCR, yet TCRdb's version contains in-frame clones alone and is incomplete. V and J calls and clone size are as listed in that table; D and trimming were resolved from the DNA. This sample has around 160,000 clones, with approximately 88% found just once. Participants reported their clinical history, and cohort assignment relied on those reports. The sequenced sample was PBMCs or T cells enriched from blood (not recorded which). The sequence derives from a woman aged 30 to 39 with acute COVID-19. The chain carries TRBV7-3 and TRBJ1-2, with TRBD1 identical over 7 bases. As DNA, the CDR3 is TGTGCCAGCAGCCTACAAGACAGGGCGGTAGTTAACTATGGCTACACCTTC. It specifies CASSLQDRAVVNYGYTF.